These T cell receptor beta chains were read from a single sample in a study of identical twins. One entry per CDR3 protein, called by TCRdb with MiXCR from the 5' RACE reads. The sample holds just under 650,000 distinct CDR3 sequences, under 8.5% seen once. A further study also used this sample, focusing on yellow fever vaccine responses in identical twins.

Specimen: PBMCs. The receptors come from a woman younger than 30 in good health. The CDR3 runs from the conserved cysteine through the conserved F or W. D genes are given only for firm matches. Not all rows give a size; the values are once, few, many and, for expanded clones, a class.

TRBD1	TRBV12-3/TRBV12-4	many	TRBJ2-7	CASSSAQGAGTGEQYF	TGTGCCAGCAGTTCCGCCCAGGGGGCAGGAACGGGCGAGCAGTACTTC
TRBD1	TRBV5-1	many	TRBJ2-3	CASSWTGERMTDTQYF	TGCGCCAGCAGCTGGACAGGGGAACGCATGACAGATACGCAGTATTTT
-	TRBV2	-	TRBJ2-5	CASSEGAIQETQYF	TGTGCCAGCAGTGAAGGGGCGATACAAGAGACCCAGTACTTC
TRBD1	TRBV24-1	-	TRBJ2-7	CATSVGGSSVEQYF	TGTGCCACCAGTGTAGGGGGCTCCTCGGTCGAGCAGTACTTC
TRBD1	TRBV7-8	many	TRBJ1-5	CASSLKVVIPGQRLNQPQHF	TGTGCCAGCAGCTTAAAAGTCGTCATTCCGGGACAGAGACTCAATCAGCCCCAGCATTTT
TRBD2	TRBV7-3	many	TRBJ2-1	CASSLGGGRGTYNEQFF	TGTGCCAGCAGCTTGGGTGGCGGGAGGGGAACCTACAATGAGCAGTTCTTC
-	TRBV7-8	-	TRBJ2-1	CASSFGGVSDEQFF	TGTGCCAGCAGCTTTGGCGGGGTTTCCGATGAGCAGTTCTTC
-	TRBV15	many	TRBJ2-4	CATSPSPEGSKNIQYF	TGTGCCACCAGTCCCTCCCCAGAGGGGTCCAAAAACATTCAGTACTTC
-	TRBV5-1	many	TRBJ2-3	CASSPLEAYTDTQYF	TGCGCCAGCAGCCCACTCGAAGCCTACACAGATACGCAGTATTTT
-	TRBV20-1	many	TRBJ2-3	CSASGYGEADTQYF	TGCAGTGCTAGTGGGTACGGAGAGGCAGATACGCAGTATTTT
-	TRBV11-2	many	TRBJ2-2	CASSLDPSAANTGELFF	TGTGCCAGCAGCTTAGACCCTAGCGCCGCGAACACCGGGGAGCTGTTTTTT
TRBD1	TRBV5-1	few	TRBJ1-3	CASSLAGTVSGNTIYF	TGCGCCAGCAGCTTGGCAGGGACAGTCTCTGGAAACACCATATATTTT
TRBD2	TRBV14	-	TRBJ2-1	CASSQELAGGTEQFF	TGTGCCAGCAGCCAAGAACTAGCGGGAGGTACAGAGCAGTTCTTC
-	TRBV15	few	TRBJ2-2	CATSRTTGELFF	TGTGCCACCAGCAGAACCACCGGGGAGCTGTTTTTT
-	TRBV20-1	few	TRBJ2-1	CSARVPGTAGNEQFF	TGCAGTGCTAGGGTCCCCGGGACGGCAGGCAATGAGCAGTTCTTC
TRBD2	TRBV7-9	many	TRBJ2-7	CATGLAAYEQYF	TGTGCCACAGGACTAGCGGCCTACGAGCAGTACTTC
-	TRBV10-3	-	TRBJ2-1	CAIRSTNEQFF	TGTGCCATCAGGAGCACAAATGAGCAGTTCTTC
TRBD2	TRBV12-3/TRBV12-4	-	TRBJ2-5	CASSPTASGGQETQYF	TGTGCCAGCAGTCCGACAGCTAGCGGGGGTCAAGAGACCCAGTACTTC
-	TRBV10-3	many	TRBJ2-1	CAISESVRQFF	TGTGCCATCAGTGAGTCGGTCCGGCAGTTCTTC
-	TRBV9	many	TRBJ2-7	CASSYDSNTSEQYF	TGTGCCAGCAGCTATGACTCTAACACGTCCGAGCAGTACTTC
-	TRBV4-1	many	TRBJ2-1	CASSQAAAASYNEQFF	TGCGCCAGCAGCCAAGCGGCGGCAGCCAGTTACAATGAGCAGTTCTTC
-	TRBV4-1	many	TRBJ2-5	CASSYPGTQKEQETQYF	TGCGCCAGCAGCTACCCGGGAACTCAAAAGGAGCAAGAGACCCAGTACTTC
-	TRBV19	-	TRBJ2-7	CASSSRQEGSYEQYF	TGTGCCAGTAGTAGCCGACAGGAGGGATCCTACGAGCAGTACTTC
TRBD2	TRBV28	many	TRBJ2-1	CASSSDTSGSYNEQFF	TGTGCCAGCAGTTCGGATACTAGCGGCTCCTACAATGAGCAGTTCTTC
-	TRBV12-3/TRBV12-4	-	TRBJ2-2	CASRVLGSGRNTGELFF	TGTGCCAGCAGGGTTCTTGGTAGCGGAAGGAACACCGGGGAGCTGTTTTTT
-	TRBV12-3/TRBV12-4	few	TRBJ2-1	CASSLGGFPDNEQFF	TGTGCCAGCAGTTTGGGCGGGTTCCCCGACAATGAGCAGTTCTTC
TRBD1	TRBV3-1	-	TRBJ1-2	CASSPRDRIFEGYTF	TGTGCCAGCAGCCCTCGGGACAGGATCTTTGAAGGCTACACCTTC
-	TRBV5-1	few	TRBJ2-7	CASSSQQNYEQYF	TGCGCCAGCAGCTCTCAGCAGAACTACGAGCAGTACTTC
TRBD1	TRBV29-1	-	TRBJ2-1	CSVSHDRVNFF	TGCAGCGTTTCCCATGACAGGGTAAATTTCTTC